These T cell receptor beta chains were read from a single sample in a study of blood T cell repertoires in COVID-19. Sequencing was performed with immunoSEQ multiplex PCR; in TCRdb, only in-frame clones are kept and a portion is missing. The table shows roughly 99,000 clones, with 65% to 85% occurring only once. Sequencing was performed on peripheral blood. These receptors were obtained from a woman aged 80 or over with acute or convalescent COVID-19. The CDR3 runs from the conserved cysteine through the conserved F or W. Fields, in order: J gene, clone size, D gene, V gene, CDR3 protein, CDR3 DNA. A D gene is named only where the DNA matches it firmly. Clone size is shown for a subset of rows, as once, few, many or a class of expanded clone.

J: TRBJ1-5
size: -
D: -
V: TRBV28
CDR3: CASSLPQGWGQPQHF
DNA: TGTGCCAGCAGTTTGCCCCAGGGGTGGGGTCAGCCCCAGCATTTT

J: TRBJ2-6
size: few
D: -
V: TRBV28
CDR3: CASSSPGRTGANVLTF
DNA: TGTGCCAGCAGTTCTCCAGGCCGCACTGGGGCCAACGTCCTGACTTTC

J: TRBJ2-3
size: -
D: -
V: TRBV28
CDR3: CASSLSVLRQYF
DNA: TGTGCCAGCAGTTTATCGGTCCTTAGGCAGTATTTT

J: TRBJ1-6
size: -
D: TRBD1
V: TRBV7-2
CDR3: CASSLDRGRSPLHF
DNA: TGTGCCAGCAGCTTAGACAGGGGGCGATCACCCCTCCACTTT

J: TRBJ1-1
size: once
D: -
V: TRBV2
CDR3: CASGAQRNTEAFF
DNA: TGTGCCAGCGGTGCACAAAGGAACACTGAAGCTTTCTTT

J: TRBJ1-1
size: once
D: -
V: TRBV7-2
CDR3: CASSPTGGSKAFF
DNA: TGTGCCAGCAGCCCAACGGGGGGGAGCAAAGCTTTCTTT

J: TRBJ2-5
size: -
D: TRBD2
V: TRBV2
CDR3: CASRSGSGGVRGETQYF
DNA: TGTGCCAGCAGGTCCGGTAGCGGGGGGGTCCGAGGAGAGACCCAGTACTTC

J: TRBJ2-1
size: -
D: TRBD2
V: TRBV4-3
CDR3: CASSPRLAGGINEQFF
DNA: TGCGCCAGCAGCCCAAGACTAGCGGGGGGGATAAATGAGCAGTTCTTC

J: TRBJ1-3
size: -
D: -
V: TRBV7-2
CDR3: CASSSSTPSSGNTIYF
DNA: TGTGCCAGCAGCTCCTCGACACCCAGCTCTGGAAACACCATATATTTT

J: TRBJ2-5
size: -
D: -
V: TRBV28
CDR3: CASSSNSRQRSQETQYF
DNA: TGTGCCAGCAGCTCGAATTCCCGACAGAGGTCCCAGGAAACCCAGTACTTC

J: TRBJ1-4
size: -
D: -
V: TRBV7-9
CDR3: CASSPAGGKRNEKLFF
DNA: TGTGCCAGCAGCCCTGCGGGGGGGAAGCGAAATGAAAAACTGTTTTTT

J: TRBJ1-2
size: few
D: -
V: TRBV7-9
CDR3: CASSLPQQGYYGYTF
DNA: TGTGCCAGCAGCTTACCACAACAGGGCTACTATGGCTACACCTTC

J: TRBJ2-7
size: -
D: TRBD1
V: TRBV19
CDR3: CASSLHGDRGYEQYF
DNA: TGTGCCAGTAGCCTCCACGGGGACAGGGGCTACGAGCAGTACTTC

J: TRBJ1-2
size: once
D: TRBD1
V: TRBV4-3
CDR3: CASSQQTGTGEGYTF
DNA: TGCGCCAGCAGCCAGCAAACCGGGACAGGGGAAGGCTACACCTTC

J: TRBJ2-1
size: few
D: -
V: TRBV7-2
CDR3: CASSLVWRTGGFNEQFF
DNA: TGTGCCAGCAGCTTAGTCTGGCGGACCGGGGGATTCAATGAGCAGTTCTTC

J: TRBJ1-5
size: -
D: -
V: TRBV7-2
CDR3: CASSLRPGQPNQPQHF
DNA: TGTGCCAGCAGCTTGCGGCCTGGACAGCCTAATCAGCCCCAGCATTTT

J: TRBJ1-6
size: few
D: -
V: TRBV4-1
CDR3: CASSLYSSGSPLHF
DNA: TGCGCCAGCAGCCTGTACTCTTCGGGGTCACCCCTCCACTTT

J: TRBJ2-5
size: once
D: -
V: TRBV7-2
CDR3: CASSLWGGVEETQYF
DNA: TGTGCCAGCAGCTTGTGGGGGGGCGTGGAGGAGACCCAGTACTTC

J: TRBJ2-7
size: -
D: TRBD1
V: TRBV19
CDR3: CASSRLGQGWDEQYF
DNA: TGTGCCAGTAGTCGCCTCGGACAGGGGTGGGACGAGCAGTACTTC

J: TRBJ2-1
size: -
D: TRBD2
V: TRBV2
CDR3: CASRLLAGGGSEQFF
DNA: TGTGCCAGCAGGCTACTAGCGGGGGGTGGCAGTGAGCAGTTCTTC

J: TRBJ2-5
size: -
D: TRBD1
V: TRBV18
CDR3: CASSPPSGGFKTQYF
DNA: TGTGCCAGCTCACCACCGTCAGGGGGATTTAAGACCCAGTACTTC

J: TRBJ1-3
size: -
D: -
V: TRBV27
CDR3: CASSPGNSGNTIYF
DNA: TGTGCCAGCAGTCCGGGAAACTCTGGAAACACCATATATTTT

J: TRBJ2-7
size: few
D: TRBD2
V: TRBV7-2
CDR3: CASSLASGGTYEQYF
DNA: TGTGCCAGCAGCTTAGCTAGCGGGGGGACCTACGAGCAGTACTTC

J: TRBJ1-6
size: once
D: TRBD1
V: TRBV6-5
CDR3: CATDPGQTYNSPLHF
DNA: TGTGCCACCGATCCGGGACAGACCTATAATTCACCCCTCCACTTT

J: TRBJ1-2
size: -
D: -
V: TRBV28
CDR3: CASTVMNEYGYTF
DNA: TGTGCCAGCACGGTAATGAATGAGTATGGCTACACCTTC

J: TRBJ1-1
size: -
D: -
V: TRBV7-9
CDR3: CASSFYGGTEAFF
DNA: TGTGCCAGCAGCTTCTATGGCGGCACTGAAGCTTTCTTT

J: TRBJ2-1
size: -
D: -
V: TRBV10-1
CDR3: CAIGERVGGAHEQFF
DNA: TGCGCCATCGGAGAAAGGGTGGGGGGTGCCCATGAGCAGTTCTTC

J: TRBJ1-2
size: -
D: TRBD1
V: TRBV5-1
CDR3: CASSPQGARDGYTF
DNA: TGCGCCAGCAGCCCCCAGGGGGCGCGGGATGGCTACACCTTC

J: TRBJ1-2
size: -
D: -
V: TRBV5-6
CDR3: CASSLSDRHYGYTF
DNA: TGTGCCAGCAGCTTGTCGGACAGACACTATGGCTACACCTTC

J: TRBJ1-4
size: -
D: -
V: TRBV4-1
CDR3: CASSLQTGVGGEKLFF
DNA: TGCGCCAGCAGCCTACAGACCGGGGTGGGAGGTGAAAAACTGTTTTTT